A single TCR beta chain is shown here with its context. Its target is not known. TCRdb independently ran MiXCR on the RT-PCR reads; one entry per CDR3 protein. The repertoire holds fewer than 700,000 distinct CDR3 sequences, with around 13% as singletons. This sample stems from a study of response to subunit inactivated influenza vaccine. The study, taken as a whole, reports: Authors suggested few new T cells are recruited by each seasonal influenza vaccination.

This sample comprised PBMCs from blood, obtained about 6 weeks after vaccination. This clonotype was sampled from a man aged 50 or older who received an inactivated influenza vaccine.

The CDR3 is CASSLRLAGKGKSGANVLTF. In nucleotides, the CDR3 is TGTGCCAGCAGCTTGCGACTAGCGGGGAAAGGAAAGTCTGGGGCCAACGTCCTGACTTTC. The gene calls are TRBV12-3 or TRBV12-4 and TRBJ2-6; 11 bases agree with TRBD2. Losses at the gene ends were 6 bases for V and 1 base for J; bases not matched to a gene: 14. The CDR3 covers 20 residues.